The clone carrying this T cell receptor beta chain was seen only a few times. Time point here: newly diagnosed GD, antithyroid drugs for less than 3 months. TCR sequences were obtained from RNA taken from PBMCs. Library construction for TCR beta used iRepertoire HTBI primers and Arm-PCR of CDR3 regions. TCRdb re-called the multiplex PCR reads through MiXCR, storing one row per CDR3 protein. This sample has some 330,000 distinct CDR3 sequences; 12% occur once, and the top ten carry approximately 17%. The sample is drawn from a study of regulatory T cells in long-lasting Graves disease. Germline CDR1 and CDR2: LGHNA and YSLEER. This CDR3 spans 16 amino acids. The V and J ends lost 0 bases and 3 bases, in that order; junction bases with no gene match: 6. These data were also filed under a second study, of T cells in Graves' hyperthyroidism and ophthalmopathy. That paper notes: Lactation, pregnancy, other autoimmune disease or uncontrolled infection excluded patients.

This rearrangement joins TRBV4-3 to TRBJ2-7; 9 nucleotides match TRBD1. This TCR came from a woman aged 18-29 years with Graves disease. The starting material was peripheral blood mononuclear cells (PBMCs), obtained at new diagnosis, from a patient treated with antithyroid drugs. The CDR3 loop reads CASSQESTGGFYEQYF. For the CDR3, the DNA is TGCGCCAGCAGCCAAGAGTCAACAGGGGGCTTCTACGAGCAGTACTTC.